The following is a T cell receptor beta chain sequence with its context. These data originate in a study of shared clonotypes between healthy human individuals. After removal of 1 base from V and 11 bases from J, the junction contained 5 bases not matched to a gene. The V gene's germline CDR1 is LGHNA and CDR2 YSLEER. The CDR3 is made up of 13 amino acids. Some clones are missing from TCRdb's copy, which holds only in-frame ones; the method was immunoSEQ multiplex PCR. Of over a million clones listed, about 70% are singletons. Sequencing was performed on memory CD4+ T cells sorted from blood. Sample subset: CD45RA-negative fraction. The receptor comes from a man younger than 30 in good health. The rearrangement uses TRBV4-3 and TRBJ2-4; the match to TRBD2 covers 7 bases. CDR3 bases: TGCGCCAGCAGCCAAGGTGGGAGGGGCGTTCAGTACTTC. Translating gives CASSQGGRGVQYF.